Listed below are T cell receptor beta chains from one sample, sequenced in a study of shared clonotypes between healthy human individuals. Method: immunoSEQ multiplex PCR; TCRdb's copy keeps in-frame clones and lacks some. The sample shows millions of clones, approximately 93% of them seen only once. Sequenced input: naive CD4+ T cells from PBMCs. All receptors derive from a man between 18 and 29 years old in good health. Some clones in this sample may be carry-over from other donors' samples. Each CDR3 is given with its conserved first and last residue. The D gene is left open where the match is weak. Clone size is given for some rows only: seen once, a few or many times, or a class if the clone is expanded.

size	D	V	J	CDR3	DNA
NA	TRBD2	TRBV19	TRBJ2-1	CASCKTGTSADEQFF	TGTGCCAGTTGTAAAACCGGGACTAGCGCCGATGAGCAGTTCTTC
NA	TRBD2	TRBV19	TRBJ2-3	CASSLPTSGTRTDTQYF	TGTGCCAGTAGCCTTCCGACTAGCGGGACCCGCACAGATACGCAGTATTTT
NA	NA	TRBV28	TRBJ1-4	CASSSTRGTNEKLFF	TGTGCCAGCAGTTCCACCAGGGGAACTAATGAAAAACTGTTTTTT
NA	NA	TRBV14	TRBJ1-1	CASSLIGSLNTEAFF	TGTGCCAGCAGCCTCATAGGGTCCCTGAACACTGAAGCTTTCTTT
NA	NA	TRBV27	TRBJ1-3	CASSFAGSGNTIYF	TGTGCCAGCAGTTTTGCAGGGTCAGGAAACACCATATATTTT
few	NA	TRBV6-6	TRBJ1-5	CASGVVQQPQHF	TGTGCCAGTGGAGTCGTACAACAGCCCCAGCATTTT
NA	NA	TRBV7-9	TRBJ2-5	CASSLVTGGETQYF	TGTGCCAGCAGCTTAGTCACAGGAGGAGAGACCCAGTACTTC
NA	NA	TRBV5-1	TRBJ2-3	CASSLGRPTDTQYF	TGCGCCAGCAGCTTAGGCAGACCCACAGATACGCAGTATTTT
NA	NA	TRBV7-9	TRBJ2-3	CASSSPNQGFGADTQYF	TGTGCCAGCAGCTCCCCCAACCAGGGGTTCGGCGCAGATACGCAGTATTTT
NA	TRBD2	TRBV4-2	TRBJ2-7	CASSHGSGIVGEQYF	TGTGCCAGCAGCCACGGTAGCGGGATAGTTGGCGAGCAGTACTTC
few	NA	TRBV7-3	TRBJ2-2	CASSPQGLQNTGELFF	TGTGCCAGCAGCCCACAGGGTCTACAAAACACCGGGGAGCTGTTTTTT
NA	NA	TRBV28	TRBJ2-2	CASSPNPGTGTGELFF	TGTGCCAGCAGCCCAAATCCCGGGACGGGCACCGGGGAGCTGTTTTTT
NA	TRBD2	TRBV5-6	TRBJ2-7	CASSSEREYLYEQYF	TGTGCCAGCAGTTCGGAGCGGGAGTACTTATACGAGCAGTACTTC
NA	TRBD2	TRBV4-3	TRBJ2-1	CASSPGTSGRAYNEQFF	TGCGCCAGCAGCCCGGGGACTAGCGGGAGGGCCTACAATGAGCAGTTCTTC
NA	TRBD1	TRBV19	TRBJ1-2	CASSRTGGRGYTF	TGTGCCAGTAGTAGGACAGGGGGCCGTGGCTACACCTTC
NA	NA	TRBV10-3	TRBJ1-4	CAISDPVGSRNEKLFF	TGTGCCATCAGTGATCCCGTGGGCAGCCGTAATGAAAAACTGTTTTTT
NA	NA	TRBV5-1	TRBJ1-4	CASSLQTVPNEKLFF	TGCGCCAGCAGCCTACAGACAGTTCCTAATGAAAAACTGTTTTTT
NA	NA	TRBV2	TRBJ2-3	CASSVTWSADTQYF	TGTGCCAGCAGTGTTACCTGGTCGGCAGATACGCAGTATTTT
few	NA	TRBV29-1	TRBJ1-1	CSVVRTLNTEAFF	TGCAGCGTTGTTCGGACACTCAACACTGAAGCTTTCTTT
NA	NA	TRBV27	TRBJ1-5	CASRPQVNSNQPQHF	TGTGCCAGCAGACCACAGGTTAATAGCAATCAGCCCCAGCATTTT
NA	NA	TRBV19	TRBJ1-1	CASSILMGMNTEAFF	TGTGCCAGTAGTATACTCATGGGCATGAACACTGAAGCTTTCTTT
NA	NA	TRBV7-8	TRBJ2-5	CASRYSETQYF	TGTGCCAGCAGATACTCGGAGACCCAGTACTTC
NA	TRBD2	TRBV11-2	TRBJ2-1	CASSFGGSGRIWQFF	TGTGCCAGCAGCTTTGGTGGAAGCGGGAGAATTTGGCAGTTCTTC
once	NA	TRBV7-2	TRBJ2-7	CASSLELLNIGYEQYF	TGTGCCAGCAGCTTAGAGCTGCTTAATATAGGCTACGAGCAGTACTTC
NA	NA	TRBV18	TRBJ2-5	CASSPNEETQYF	TGTGCCAGCTCACCGAACGAAGAGACCCAGTACTTC
NA	NA	TRBV7-3	TRBJ2-7	CASSTGQSEQYF	TGTGCCAGCAGCACCGGACAGAGCGAGCAGTACTTC
NA	NA	TRBV19	TRBJ2-6	CASHGGLIGNVLTF	TGTGCCAGTCACGGCGGACTGATAGGCAACGTCCTGACTTTC
NA	NA	TRBV18	TRBJ2-2	CASSPRIEDLTGELFF	TGTGCCAGCTCACCACGGATTGAAGACCTCACCGGGGAGCTGTTTTTT
NA	NA	TRBV11-2	TRBJ1-3	CASSPRVVGNTIYF	TGTGCCAGCAGCCCCAGGGTAGTCGGAAACACCATATATTTT
NA	NA	TRBV7-9	TRBJ2-1	CASSLEQAPLFF	TGTGCCAGCAGCTTAGAACAAGCTCCTCTATTCTTC
once	NA	TRBV28	TRBJ1-2	CASSTTGPLGNTF	TGTGCCAGCAGTACGACAGGCCCATTGGGGAACACCTTC
NA	TRBD1	TRBV4-2	TRBJ1-4	CASRGTGNEKLFF	TGTGCCAGCAGAGGGACAGGTAATGAAAAACTGTTTTTT
NA	TRBD1	TRBV16	TRBJ1-5	CASSTGGEIRPQHF	TGTGCCAGCAGTACAGGGGGCGAAATTCGGCCCCAGCATTTT
NA	NA	TRBV11-2	TRBJ2-3	CASSLGGTVGDTQYF	TGTGCCAGCAGCTTAGGTGGGACTGTAGGAGATACGCAGTATTTT
once	NA	TRBV19	TRBJ1-5	CASTPLHLNQPQHF	TGTGCCAGTACCCCACTCCATCTCAATCAGCCCCAGCATTTT
NA	NA	TRBV11-2	TRBJ2-7	CASSSSPPQYF	TGTGCCAGCAGCTCCTCTCCCCCGCAGTACTTC
NA	NA	TRBV5-6	TRBJ1-2	CASSLSRDTYGYTF	TGTGCCAGCAGCTTGTCGAGGGACACCTATGGCTACACCTTC
NA	TRBD2	TRBV23-1	TRBJ2-5	CASRHGLAGAGQETQYF	TGCGCCAGCAGACACGGACTAGCGGGAGCGGGGCAAGAGACCCAGTACTTC
NA	TRBD2	TRBV6-5	TRBJ2-5	CASSYGRERQYF	TGTGCCAGCAGTTACGGGCGGGAGCGGCAGTACTTC
NA	NA	TRBV28	TRBJ1-3	CASSLSWQGSGNTIYF	TGTGCCAGCAGTTTAAGTTGGCAGGGTTCAGGAAACACCATATATTTT
NA	TRBD1	TRBV30	TRBJ2-7	CAWRLTGASYEQYF	TGTGCCTGGAGACTGACAGGGGCTTCCTACGAGCAGTACTTC
once	NA	TRBV27	TRBJ2-1	CASSFWGSGNEQFF	TGTGCCAGCAGTTTCTGGGGGTCAGGTAATGAGCAGTTCTTC
NA	NA	TRBV30	TRBJ2-5	CAWSAIYGETQYF	TGTGCCTGGAGTGCCATTTATGGAGAGACCCAGTACTTC
NA	NA	TRBV5-1	TRBJ2-7	CASSVEGHPNEQYF	TGCGCCAGCAGCGTAGAAGGACACCCCAACGAGCAGTACTTC
NA	NA	TRBV5-6	TRBJ2-7	CASSLVGPGLEQYF	TGTGCCAGCAGCTTGGTGGGGCCCGGACTCGAGCAGTACTTC
NA	NA	TRBV5-1	TRBJ1-3	CASSLPTGEGNTIYF	TGCGCCAGCAGCCTGCCGACAGGAGAGGGAAACACCATATATTTT
NA	NA	TRBV6-1	TRBJ1-5	CASSEVGRGDQPQHF	TGTGCCAGCAGTGAAGTAGGTCGGGGAGATCAGCCCCAGCATTTT
NA	NA	TRBV5-1	TRBJ2-5	CASSLAVPGRQETQYF	TGCGCCAGCAGCTTGGCAGTCCCCGGGAGACAAGAGACCCAGTACTTC
NA	NA	TRBV5-1	TRBJ2-5	CASAQQETQYF	TGCGCCAGCGCTCAACAAGAGACCCAGTACTTC
NA	NA	TRBV30	TRBJ2-7	CAWSDGYEQYF	TGTGCCTGGAGTGACGGCTACGAGCAGTACTTC
NA	TRBD2	TRBV29-1	TRBJ2-1	CSVFGLAGYNEQFF	TGCAGCGTTTTCGGACTAGCGGGGTACAATGAGCAGTTCTTC
NA	NA	TRBV5-1	TRBJ1-3	CASSLEGGPGNTIYF	TGCGCCAGCAGCTTGGAGGGGGGCCCTGGAAACACCATATATTTT
NA	NA	TRBV7-2	TRBJ1-2	CASSRQVGYTF	TGTGCCAGCAGCAGACAGGTGGGCTACACCTTC
NA	TRBD1	TRBV6-5	TRBJ2-7	CASREQGEQYF	TGTGCCAGCAGAGAACAGGGGGAGCAGTACTTC
NA	NA	TRBV2	TRBJ2-7	CASSLTGLSSYEQYF	TGTGCCAGCAGCCTTACGGGGCTGAGCTCCTACGAGCAGTACTTC
NA	TRBD1	TRBV11-3	TRBJ2-3	CASSPGTGVADTQYF	TGTGCCAGCAGCCCCGGGACAGGGGTTGCAGATACGCAGTATTTT
NA	TRBD1	TRBV18	TRBJ2-1	CASSPPTRTGSLNEQFF	TGTGCCAGCTCACCACCGACGAGGACAGGGAGTCTAAATGAGCAGTTCTTC